This TCR beta chain stems from a study of cytomegalovirus exposure and HLA in healthy donors. Study-wide results and limits: Across HLA loci, a later analysis found differing TCR association rates, with DRB1 most and HLA-C fewest.

PCR was performed using 60 Vbeta and 13 Jbeta primers. Generated by immunoSEQ multiplex PCR, the TCRdb table keeps only in-frame clones and is missing some. The sample records around 140,000 clones, roughly 70% being singletons. In regard to this clone: The antigen is undetermined.

V shed 4 bases and J shed 4 bases, with 14 bases lying between them. The CDR3 is 15 amino acids. Per germline, CDR1 SGDLS and CDR2 YYNGEE. This clonotype was sampled from a woman aged 55-69 years in good health and CMV-seropositive. Sequencing was carried out using PBMCs. The chain is built from TRBV9 and TRBJ1-4; D perhaps matches TRBD1 (6 bases). CDR3 sequence reads: CASSLSTGLNEKLFF. Here the CDR3 DNA reads TGTGCCAGCAGCCTGTCGACAGGCCTTAATGAAAAACTGTTTTTT.